This T cell receptor beta chain comes out of a study of patients and donors after allogeneic stem cell transplantation. One entry per CDR3 protein results from TCRdb running MiXCR on the RT-PCR reads. Of 190,000 or so distinct CDR3 sequences detected, around two fifths appear once; the ten largest clones hold around 35%. The CDR3 extends over 16 amino acids. V gave up 7 bases and J gave up 2 bases; unmatched junction bases: 10. Per the germline V gene, CDR1 is LNHDA and CDR2 is SQIVND (reference sequence). The V and J genes are TRBV19 and TRBJ1-5; 8 positions match TRBD1. Sequenced input: blood, either unsorted or a sorted T cell fraction (not recorded which). The clonotype was recovered from a human donor who was either an allogeneic HSCT recipient or a stem cell or donor lymphocyte infusion donor (not recorded which). It is not recorded whose cells these are; they may come from a transplant donor. The CDR3 sequence is CASTHLDRVGNQPQHF. CDR3 DNA: TGTGCCAGTACCCATTTGGACAGGGTAGGCAATCAGCCCCAGCATTTT.